Each of the 20 T cell receptor beta chains below was sequenced from the same sample in a study of chemoradiotherapy in HPV16-positive cancers. The assay was immunoSEQ multiplex PCR, and TCRdb's table has in-frame clones only and misses some. The top ten clones hold 2.3% of a sample with approximately 17,000 clones, approximately 89% of them seen once. The sample was blood, taken from a patient who underwent chemoradiotherapy. Receptors originate from a human donor with HPV-associated anogenital cancer.

This clone was seen only a few times. V gene TRBV9 combines with J gene TRBJ1-1, with a tentative D call TRBD1 (5 bases). Trimming took 0 bases from V and 5 from J, leaving 17 bases between them. CDR3 length: 16 amino acids. From germline, CDR1 is SGDLS and CDR2 YYNGEE. CDR3 nucleotides: TGTGCCAGCAGCGTAGGGGACTGGGACGAGGGGACTGAAGCTTTCTTT. Translating it yields CASSVGDWDEGTEAFF.

This clone was seen only once. V is TRBV25-1 and J is TRBJ1-3, with D uncertain. Trimming shortened V by 5 bases and J by 0 bases, and 2 bases separated the two germline ends. CDR1 is MGHDK, CDR2 SYGVNS, per germline. The CDR3 is 12 residues long. Here the CDR3 DNA reads TGTGCCAGCAGTTTCTCTGGAAACACCATATATTTT. It yields the protein CASSFSGNTIYF. The full variable domain, in which reference TRBV25-1 and TRBJ1-3 provide the parts outside the CDR3, is EADIYQTPRYLVIGTGKKITLECSQTMGHDKMYWYQQDPGMELHLIHYSYGVNSTEKGDLSSESTVSRIRTEHFPLTLESARPSHTSQYLCASSFSGNTIYFGEGSWLTVV.

The CDR3 DNA sequence: TGTGCCAGCAGCTCGTCAGGGAAGAACACCGGGGAGCTGTTTTTT. It encodes CASSSSGKNTGELFF. The gene calls are TRBV5-6 and TRBJ2-2; a possible D gene is TRBD1 (5 bases). V was cut by 3 bases and J by 1 base, with 10 bases left in between. CDR3 length: 15 amino acids. Germline CDR1 and CDR2: SGHDT and YYEEEE.

This clone came up a few times. The chain joins TRBV6-1 to TRBJ1-1, with D possibly TRBD1 on 5 matching bases. The V end was cut by 6 bases, the J end by 0 bases, with 11 bases between. The CDR3 loop spans 14 amino acids. Germline lookup yields CDR1 MNHNS and CDR2 SASEGT. The CDR3: CASRGVGLNTEAFF. CDR3 in DNA: TGTGCCAGCAGGGGGGTGGGCCTGAACACTGAAGCTTTCTTT.

This chain uses TRBV15 with TRBJ2-7; D is ambiguous. The CDR3 loop spans 13 amino acids. The ends were cut back, 1 base at V and 3 bases at J, with 7 bases in the middle. The germline gives CDR1 LNHNV, CDR2 YYDKDF (reference sequence). CDR3 amino acids: CATSRVGFYEQYF. In DNA form, the CDR3 reads TGTGCCACCAGCAGAGTTGGTTTCTACGAGCAGTACTTC.

This chain links TRBV10-3 with TRBJ2-2; 7 bases are shared with TRBD2. CDR3 length: 18 residues. Germline V lookup: CDR1 ENHRY, CDR2 SYGVKD. The junction had 9 bases not matched to a gene; V was cut back by 0 bases and J by 2 bases. The CDR3 coding sequence is TGTGCCATCAGTGAGTCGATAGGGCTAGCGGTCAACACCGGGGAGCTGTTTTTT. It encodes CAISESIGLAVNTGELFF.

The gene calls are TRBV21-1 and TRBJ2-2; the table assigns TRBD2, which was not confirmed against the DNA. TRBV21-1 counts as a pseudogene. The CDR3 sequence is 18 residues long. CDR3 region: CASSRFASGRSYTGELFF. The CDR3 nucleotides read TGTGCCAGCAGCAGATTTGCTAGCGGGAGATCCTACACCGGGGAGCTGTTTTTT.

This chain connects TRBV27 to TRBJ2-5, with D possibly being TRBD1 (6 bases). Trimming removed 11 bases at V and 4 bases at J, with 14 bases between. The germline CDR1 and CDR2 sequences are MNHEY and SMNVEV (reference sequence). The CDR3 contains 12 residues. CDR3 amino acids: CAVQGFGETQYF. The CDR3 nucleotides are TGTGCCGTACAGGGTTTCGGAGAGACCCAGTACTTC.

This chain links TRBV30 with TRBJ1-2, with 9 bases lining up with TRBD1. Germline V gene lookup returns CDR1 GTSNPN and CDR2 SVGIG (reference sequence). CDR3 length: 15 amino acids. Unmatched junction bases numbered 4, after V lost 1 base and J lost 1 base. The CDR3 sequence is CAWSGTGAHNYGYTF. CDR3 DNA: TGTGCCTGGAGTGGGACAGGGGCACATAACTATGGCTACACCTTC.

The V gene is TRBV5-6, the J gene TRBJ1-5, with D tentatively TRBD1 (6 bases). Trimming removed 2 bases at V and 9 bases at J, with 15 bases between. CDR1 is SGHDT and CDR2 is YYEEEE in the germline V gene. The CDR3 totals 14 residues. The CDR3: CASSFGGQGPPQHF. In nucleotides, the CDR3 is TGTGCCAGCAGCTTCGGGGGCCAGGGTCCGCCCCAGCATTTT.

This clone was observed a handful of times. The rearrangement uses TRBV5-6 and TRBJ2-3, with unresolved D. There are 14 residues in the CDR3. Deletions cut 2 bases from V and 0 bases from J, with 7 bases between. Per germline, CDR1 SGHDT and CDR2 YYEEEE. Here the CDR3 DNA reads TGTGCCAGCAGCTTCTCCCCTAGCACAGATACGCAGTATTTT. Amino acids: CASSFSPSTDTQYF.

This sequence joins TRBV5-8 and TRBJ2-1; no clear D. Per germline, CDR1 SGHTS and CDR2 YDEGEE. CDR3 length: 14 residues. V lost 4 bases to trimming and J lost 6 bases, with 14 bases between them. The CDR3: CASSQPDWGNEQFF. CDR3 coding DNA: TGTGCCAGCAGCCAACCCGACTGGGGCAATGAGCAGTTCTTC.

This chain uses TRBV6-6 with TRBJ2-3; D gene ambiguous. The CDR3 runs 15 residues. Trimming took 1 base from V and 1 from J, leaving 9 bases between them. Germline V CDR1 and CDR2: MNHNY, SVGAGI (reference sequence). CDR3 bases: TGTGCCAGCAGTTACTTCCTATACGGCACAGATACGCAGTATTTT. It codes for CASSYFLYGTDTQYF.

The CDR3 spells CASSEFFGEQFF. CDR3 sequence (DNA): TGTGCCAGCAGTGAATTTTTCGGGGAGCAGTTCTTC. The chain combines TRBV25-1 with TRBJ2-1; D gene uncertain. CDR1 is MGHDK and CDR2 is SYGVNS in the germline V gene. The CDR3 loop spans 12 amino acids. Trimming shortened V by 1 base and J by 10 bases, and 8 bases separated the two germline ends.

V usage is TRBV23-1 and J usage is TRBJ1-1; D perhaps matches TRBD1 (6 bases). TRBV23-1 is known as an ORF, though its function is uncertain. Trimming stripped 2 bases from V and 5 bases from J, with 6 bases between. The CDR3 spans 12 residues. In DNA, the CDR3 is TGCGCCAGCAGTCAACAGGGGACTGAAGCTTTCTTT. Protein sequence: CASSQQGTEAFF.

The chain links TRBV5-1 to TRBJ1-2; tentative D call: TRBD1 (6 bases). Germline V CDR1 and CDR2: SGHRS, YFSETQ. CDR3 length equals 14 residues. The V end lost 1 base, the J end lost 2 bases, and 9 bases lay between the germline ends. The CDR3 region is CASSLQDSNYGYTF. CDR3 coding DNA: TGCGCCAGCAGCTTGCAGGACAGCAACTATGGCTACACCTTC.

The CDR3 is CASSQGQNPTNEKLFF. As DNA, the CDR3 is TGCGCCAGCAGCCAAGGACAGAACCCAACTAATGAAAAACTGTTTTTT. The chain recombines TRBV4-1 with TRBJ1-4; the D gene is possibly TRBD1 (5 bases). The CDR3 has 16 amino acids. V was trimmed by 1 base and J by 0 bases, leaving 9 bases between them. Germline V CDR1 and CDR2: MGHRA, YSYEKL.

This clone has a single count. The chain combines TRBV14 with TRBJ2-3; D is undetermined. V lost 2 bases and J lost 2, with 8 bases in between. CDR3 length equals 14 residues. The V gene's germline CDR1 is SGHDN and CDR2 FVKESK. The CDR3 sequence: CASSQWSSTDTQYF. The CDR3 region has the DNA TGTGCCAGCAGCCAATGGTCATCCACAGATACGCAGTATTTT.

This clone is a singleton in its sample. This chain connects TRBV7-2 to TRBJ1-5, with TRBD1 matching over 7 bases. The germline gives CDR1 SGHTA, CDR2 FQGNSA. The CDR3 has 15 amino acids. Trimming took 0 bases from V and 4 from J; bases not matched to a gene: 3. CDR3 sequence (DNA): TGTGCCAGCAGCTTAGCACAGGGGCCAAATCAGCCCCAGCATTTT. Its protein product is CASSLAQGPNQPQHF.

This clone has just one count. The genes are TRBV9 and TRBJ2-2; the match to TRBD1 covers 12 bases. The CDR3 length is 22 residues. CDR1 and CDR2 from the germline V gene are SGDLS and YYNGEE. V lost 0 bases, J lost 4 bases, and 19 bases stayed unmatched. CDR3 sequence (DNA): TGTGCCAGCAGCGTAGGAATTATTGGGGGACAGGGGGCCACCCCCATCACCGGGGAGCTGTTTTTT. Translation gives CASSVGIIGGQGATPITGELFF.